This T cell receptor beta chain was profiled in a study of T cell responses to AZD1222 COVID-19 vaccine. Study results and caveats: White British ancestry dominated among donors, who included more females, and clonal diversity was possibly underestimated. Vaccine-associated CD4 TCRs ranged over spike, dominating at 160-218 and 743-854.

V was pared by 5 bases and J by 2 bases, with 11 bases of the junction left unmatched. Germline V lookup: CDR1 MGHRA, CDR2 YSYEKL. This CDR3 contains 16 residues. Assay used: immunoSEQ multiplex PCR; TCRdb lists only in-frame clones, some missing. This sample yields approximately 99,000 clones, of which about nine tenths are seen a single time; approximately 3.1% belongs to the top ten. This clone occurred once. Its cognate antigen is unknown. The starting material was peripheral blood, obtained on day 0 of MenACWY control vaccination. This rearrangement joins TRBV4-1 to TRBJ2-5; TRBD2 agrees at 7 bases. The receptor was isolated from an adult in good health. CDR3 residues: CASSKHAGDLQETQYF. In DNA, the CDR3 is TGCGCCAGCAGCAAGCATGCGGGGGACCTACAAGAGACCCAGTACTTC.